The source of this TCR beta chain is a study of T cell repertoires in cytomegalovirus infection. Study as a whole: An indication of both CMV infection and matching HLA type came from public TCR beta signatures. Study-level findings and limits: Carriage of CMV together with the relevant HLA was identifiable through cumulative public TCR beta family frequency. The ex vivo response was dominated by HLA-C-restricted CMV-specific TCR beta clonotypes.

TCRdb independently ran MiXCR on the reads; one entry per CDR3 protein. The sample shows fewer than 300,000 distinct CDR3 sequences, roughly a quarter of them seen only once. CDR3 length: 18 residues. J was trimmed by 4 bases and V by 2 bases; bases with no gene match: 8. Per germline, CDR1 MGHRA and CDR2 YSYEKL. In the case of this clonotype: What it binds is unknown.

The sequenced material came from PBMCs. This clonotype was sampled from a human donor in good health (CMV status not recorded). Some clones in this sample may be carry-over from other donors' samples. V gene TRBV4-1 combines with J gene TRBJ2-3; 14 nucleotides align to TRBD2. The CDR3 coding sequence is TGCGCCAGCAGCCAACCGATGGGACTAGCGGGGGACCCAGATACGCAGTATTTT. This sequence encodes CASSQPMGLAGDPDTQYF.